These T cell receptor beta chains were read from a single sample in a study of regulatory T cells in long-lasting Graves disease. TCRdb used MiXCR to reprocess the multiplex PCR reads, holding one entry per CDR3 protein. Of 450,000 to 600,000 distinct CDR3 sequences listed, about 13% are singletons. These data are also associated with another study on T cells in Graves' hyperthyroidism and ophthalmopathy.

The source material was peripheral blood mononuclear cells (PBMCs), sampled at new diagnosis, from a patient treated with antithyroid drugs. These TCRs come from a man aged 25 to 40 with Graves disease. The conserved cysteine and the conserved F or W are not part of the CDR3 here. Size is stated for part of the rows, as once, few or many counts, or as a class when the clone is expanded.

many | TRBV3-1 | ASSHSGLAGGHYEQY
many | TRBV24-1 | ATSDMSGEAF
many | TRBV20-1 | SANTEIYEQY
few | TRBV29-1 | SVDGGKNTEAF
few | TRBV19 | ASTTGVQPQH
many | TRBV7-2 | ASSLEGGAGGYT
many | TRBV24-1 | ATSDGTSGRYEQY
few | TRBV4-1 | ASSQVISGKVGYNEQS
many | TRBV7-3 | ASSLFPSDTQY
few | TRBV9 | ASSVAVMGTDTQY
. | TRBV25-1 | ASSEFLRQGRLETQY